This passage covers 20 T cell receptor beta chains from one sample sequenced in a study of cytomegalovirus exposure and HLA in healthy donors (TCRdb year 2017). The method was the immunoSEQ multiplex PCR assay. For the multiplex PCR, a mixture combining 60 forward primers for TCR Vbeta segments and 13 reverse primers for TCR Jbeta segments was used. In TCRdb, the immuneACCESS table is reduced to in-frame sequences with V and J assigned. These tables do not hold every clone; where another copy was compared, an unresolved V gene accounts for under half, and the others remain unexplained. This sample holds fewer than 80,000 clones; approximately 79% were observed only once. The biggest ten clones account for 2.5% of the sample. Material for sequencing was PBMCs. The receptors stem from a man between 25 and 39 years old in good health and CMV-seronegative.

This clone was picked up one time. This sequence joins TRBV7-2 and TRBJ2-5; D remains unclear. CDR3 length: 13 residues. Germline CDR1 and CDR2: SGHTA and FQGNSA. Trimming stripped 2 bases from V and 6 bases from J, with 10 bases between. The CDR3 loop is CASSLLFSQTQYF. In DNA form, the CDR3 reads TGTGCCAGCAGCTTATTATTCTCCCAGACCCAGTACTTC. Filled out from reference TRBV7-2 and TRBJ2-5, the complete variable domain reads GAGVSQSPSNKVTEKGKDVELRCDPISGHTALYWYRQSLGQGLEFLIYFQGNSAPDKSGLPSDRFSAERTGGSVSTLTIQRTQQEDSAVYLCASSLLFSQTQYFGPGTRLLVL.

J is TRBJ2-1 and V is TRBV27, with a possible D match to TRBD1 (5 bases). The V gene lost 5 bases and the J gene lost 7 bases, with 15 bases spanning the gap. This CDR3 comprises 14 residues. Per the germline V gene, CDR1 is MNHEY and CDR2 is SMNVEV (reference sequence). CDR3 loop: CASSKGDRTNEQFF. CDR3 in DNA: TGTGCCAGCAGTAAAGGCGACAGAACGAATGAGCAGTTCTTC.

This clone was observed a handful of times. DNA for the CDR3: TGTGCCAGCAGCCCGGACAGGGGGACAGATACGCAGTATTTT. The encoded protein is CASSPDRGTDTQYF. The chain employs TRBV7-9 and TRBJ2-3, with 10 bases that match TRBD1. The V segment lost 5 bases and the J segment 3 bases; nucleotides outside the gene matches: 2. Germline V gives CDR1 SEHNR, CDR2 FQNEAQ (reference sequence). The CDR3 contains 14 residues.

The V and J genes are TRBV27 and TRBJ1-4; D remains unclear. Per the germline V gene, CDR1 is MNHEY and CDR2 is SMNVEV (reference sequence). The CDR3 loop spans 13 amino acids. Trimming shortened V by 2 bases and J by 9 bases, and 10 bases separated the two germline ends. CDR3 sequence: CASSLGAAKKLFF. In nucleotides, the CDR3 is TGTGCCAGCAGTTTAGGAGCTGCAAAAAAACTGTTTTTT.

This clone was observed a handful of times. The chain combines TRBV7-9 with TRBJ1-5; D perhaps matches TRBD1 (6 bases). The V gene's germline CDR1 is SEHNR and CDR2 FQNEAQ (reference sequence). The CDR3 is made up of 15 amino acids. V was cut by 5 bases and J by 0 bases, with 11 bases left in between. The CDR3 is CASSASGHSNQPQHF. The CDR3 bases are TGTGCCAGCAGCGCATCGGGACATAGCAATCAGCCCCAGCATTTT.

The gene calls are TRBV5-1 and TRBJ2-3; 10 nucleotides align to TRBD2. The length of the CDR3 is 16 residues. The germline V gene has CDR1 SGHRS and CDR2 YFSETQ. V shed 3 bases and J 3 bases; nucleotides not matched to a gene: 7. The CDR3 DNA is TGCGCCAGCAGCTGGGCCGGGACTAGCGTTACAGATACGCAGTATTTT. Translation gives CASSWAGTSVTDTQYF.

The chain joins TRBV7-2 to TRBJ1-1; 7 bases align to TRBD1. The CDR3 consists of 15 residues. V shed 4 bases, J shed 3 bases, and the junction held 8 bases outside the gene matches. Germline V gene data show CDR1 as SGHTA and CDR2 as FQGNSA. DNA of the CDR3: TGTGCCAGCAGCTCCAGACAGGGTGGTTACACTGAAGCTTTCTTT. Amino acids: CASSSRQGGYTEAFF.

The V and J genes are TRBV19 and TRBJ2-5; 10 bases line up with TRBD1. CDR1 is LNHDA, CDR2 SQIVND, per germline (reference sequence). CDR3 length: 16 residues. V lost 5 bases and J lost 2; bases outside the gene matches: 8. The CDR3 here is CASSSTPGQGQETQYF. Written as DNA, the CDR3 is TGTGCCAGTAGTTCCACTCCGGGACAGGGGCAAGAGACCCAGTACTTC.

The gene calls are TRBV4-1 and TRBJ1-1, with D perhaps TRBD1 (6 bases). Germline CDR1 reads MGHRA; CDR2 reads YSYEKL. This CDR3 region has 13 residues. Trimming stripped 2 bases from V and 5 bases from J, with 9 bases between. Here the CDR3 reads CASSQYDRTEAFF. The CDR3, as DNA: TGCGCCAGCAGCCAATACGACAGGACTGAAGCTTTCTTT.

The CDR3 nucleotides are TGTGCCAGCAGCCTCGACCGGACAGATCAGCCCCAGCATTTT. It is translated as CASSLDRTDQPQHF. The V gene is TRBV2, the J gene TRBJ1-5, with TRBD1 as a possible D gene (6 bases). This CDR3 has 14 amino acids. Trimming pared 6 bases from V and 5 bases from J, leaving 14 bases between. Germline V CDR1 and CDR2: SNHLY, FYNNEI.

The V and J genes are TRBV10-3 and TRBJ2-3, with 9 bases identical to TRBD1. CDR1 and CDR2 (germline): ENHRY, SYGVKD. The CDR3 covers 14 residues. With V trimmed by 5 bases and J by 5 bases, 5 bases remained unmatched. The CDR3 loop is CAISSGQGGDTQYF. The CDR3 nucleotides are TGTGCCATCAGTTCGGGACAGGGAGGAGATACGCAGTATTTT.

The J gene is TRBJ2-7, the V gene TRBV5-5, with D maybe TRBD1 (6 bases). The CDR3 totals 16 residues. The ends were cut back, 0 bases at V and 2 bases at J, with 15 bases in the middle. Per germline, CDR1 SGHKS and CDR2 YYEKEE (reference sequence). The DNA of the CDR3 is TGTGCCAGCAGCTTGGAAGTGACAGGCTCTACCTACGAGCAGTACTTC. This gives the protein CASSLEVTGSTYEQYF.

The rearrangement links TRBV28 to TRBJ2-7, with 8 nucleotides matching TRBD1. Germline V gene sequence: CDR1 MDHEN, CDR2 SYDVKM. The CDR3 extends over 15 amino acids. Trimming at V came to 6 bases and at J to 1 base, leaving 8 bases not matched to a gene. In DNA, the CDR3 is TGTGCCAGCAGCCCCCGAGACAGGGGATCCTACGAGCAGTACTTC. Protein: CASSPRDRGSYEQYF.

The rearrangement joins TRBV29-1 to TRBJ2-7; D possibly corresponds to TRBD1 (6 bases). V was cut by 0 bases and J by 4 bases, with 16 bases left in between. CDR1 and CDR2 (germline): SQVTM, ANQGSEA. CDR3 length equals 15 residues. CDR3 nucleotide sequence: TGCAGCGTTGAAGATGAGGGGACAATAGGTTACGAGCAGTACTTC. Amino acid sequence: CSVEDEGTIGYEQYF.

CDR3 protein: CASSLEASGVQEHTQYF. The CDR3 nucleotides are TGTGCCAGCAGCTTGGAGGCTAGCGGGGTGCAGGAACATACGCAGTATTTT. The chain uses TRBV5-6 and TRBJ2-3, with 9 bases fitting TRBD2. The V gene's germline CDR1 is SGHDT and CDR2 YYEEEE. This CDR3 has 17 amino acids. V shed 0 bases, J shed 7 bases, and the junction held 12 bases outside the gene matches.

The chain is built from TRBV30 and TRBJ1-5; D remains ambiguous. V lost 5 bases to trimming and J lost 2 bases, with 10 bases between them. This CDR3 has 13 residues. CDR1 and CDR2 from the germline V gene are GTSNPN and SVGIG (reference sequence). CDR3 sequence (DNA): TGTGCCTGGTGCCCTGCGGGCAATCAGCCCCAGCATTTT. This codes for CAWCPAGNQPQHF. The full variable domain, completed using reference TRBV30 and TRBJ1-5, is SQTIHQWPATLVQPVGSPLSLECTVEGTSNPNLYWYRQAAGRGLQLLFYSVGIGQISSEVPQNLSASRPQDRQFILSSKKLLLSDSGFYLCAWCPAGNQPQHFGDGTRLSIL.

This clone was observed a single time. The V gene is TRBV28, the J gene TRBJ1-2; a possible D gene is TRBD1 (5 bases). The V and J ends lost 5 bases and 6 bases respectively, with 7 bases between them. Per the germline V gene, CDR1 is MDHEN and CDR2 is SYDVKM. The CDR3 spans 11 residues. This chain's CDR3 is CASSPRDGYTF. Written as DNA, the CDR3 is TGTGCCAGCAGTCCCAGGGATGGCTACACCTTC.

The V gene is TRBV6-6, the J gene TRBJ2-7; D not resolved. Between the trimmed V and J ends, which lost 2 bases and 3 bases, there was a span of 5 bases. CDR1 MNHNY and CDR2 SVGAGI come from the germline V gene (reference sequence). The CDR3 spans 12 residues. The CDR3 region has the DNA TGTGCCAGCAGTTACGCCGGCTACGAGCAGTACTTC. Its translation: CASSYAGYEQYF.

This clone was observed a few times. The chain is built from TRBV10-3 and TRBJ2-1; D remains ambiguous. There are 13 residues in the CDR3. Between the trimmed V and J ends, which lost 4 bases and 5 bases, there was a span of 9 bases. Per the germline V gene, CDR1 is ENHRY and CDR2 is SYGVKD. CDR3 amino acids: CAISVKTDNEQFF. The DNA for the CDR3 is TGTGCCATCAGTGTTAAAACGGACAATGAGCAGTTCTTC.

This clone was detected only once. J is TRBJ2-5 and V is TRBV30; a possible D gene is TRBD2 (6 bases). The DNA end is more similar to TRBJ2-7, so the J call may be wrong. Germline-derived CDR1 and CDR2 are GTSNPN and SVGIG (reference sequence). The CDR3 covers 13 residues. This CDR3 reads CAWSVGTGYEQYF. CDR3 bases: TGTGCCTGGAGTGTGGGGACTGGGTACGAGCAGTACTTC.